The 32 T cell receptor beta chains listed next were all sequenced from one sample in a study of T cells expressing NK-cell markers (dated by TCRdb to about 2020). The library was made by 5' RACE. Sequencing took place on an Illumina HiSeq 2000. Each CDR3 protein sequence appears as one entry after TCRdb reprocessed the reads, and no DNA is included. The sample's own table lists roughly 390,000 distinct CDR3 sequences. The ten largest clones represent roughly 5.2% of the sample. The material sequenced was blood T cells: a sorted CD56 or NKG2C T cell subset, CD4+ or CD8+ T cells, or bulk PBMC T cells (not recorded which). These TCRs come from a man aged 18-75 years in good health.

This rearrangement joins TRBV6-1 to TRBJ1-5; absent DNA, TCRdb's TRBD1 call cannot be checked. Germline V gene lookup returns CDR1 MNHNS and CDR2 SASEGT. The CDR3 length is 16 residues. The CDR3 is CASKKGAGDRSQPQHF.

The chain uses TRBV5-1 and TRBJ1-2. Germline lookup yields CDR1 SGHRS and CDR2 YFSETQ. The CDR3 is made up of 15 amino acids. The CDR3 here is CASSLEGGIGYGYTF.

The CDR3 protein is CASSLGGHLRYNEQFF. This chain connects TRBV5-1 to TRBJ2-1. The germline V gene encodes CDR1 SGHRS and CDR2 YFSETQ. This CDR3 contains 16 residues.

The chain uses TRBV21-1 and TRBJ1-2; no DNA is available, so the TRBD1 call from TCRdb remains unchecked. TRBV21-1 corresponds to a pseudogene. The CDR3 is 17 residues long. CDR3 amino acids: CASSKVHGEQGAGGYTF.

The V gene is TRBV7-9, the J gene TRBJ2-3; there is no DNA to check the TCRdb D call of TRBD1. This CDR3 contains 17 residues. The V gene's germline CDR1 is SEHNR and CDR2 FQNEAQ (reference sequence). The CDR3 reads CASSLVVVTGPTDTQYF.

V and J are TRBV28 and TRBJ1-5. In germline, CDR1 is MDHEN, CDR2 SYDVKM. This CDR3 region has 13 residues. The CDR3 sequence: CASSLITTVVQHF.

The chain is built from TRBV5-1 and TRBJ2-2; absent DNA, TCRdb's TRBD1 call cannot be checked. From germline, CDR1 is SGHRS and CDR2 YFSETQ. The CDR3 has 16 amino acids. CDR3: CASSLVAGENTGELFF. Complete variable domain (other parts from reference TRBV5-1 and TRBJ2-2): KAGVTQTPRYLIKTRGQQVTLSCSPISGHRSVSWYQQTPGQGLQFLFEYFSETQRNKGNFPGRFSGRQFSNSRSEMNVSTLELGDSALYLCASSLVAGENTGELFFGEGSRLTVL.

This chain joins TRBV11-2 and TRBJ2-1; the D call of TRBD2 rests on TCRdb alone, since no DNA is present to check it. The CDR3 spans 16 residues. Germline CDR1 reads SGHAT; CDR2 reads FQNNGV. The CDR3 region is CASSLGRGLGEDEQFF.

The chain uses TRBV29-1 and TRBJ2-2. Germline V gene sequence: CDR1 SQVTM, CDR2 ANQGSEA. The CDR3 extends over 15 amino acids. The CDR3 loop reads CSVELMGANTGELFF.

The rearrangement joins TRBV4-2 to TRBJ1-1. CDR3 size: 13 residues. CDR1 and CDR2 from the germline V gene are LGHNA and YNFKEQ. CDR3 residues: CASSRETGTEAFF.

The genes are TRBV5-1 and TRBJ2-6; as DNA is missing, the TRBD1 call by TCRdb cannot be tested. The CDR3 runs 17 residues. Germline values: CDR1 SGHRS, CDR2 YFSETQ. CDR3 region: CASSGRTGGTGANVLTF.

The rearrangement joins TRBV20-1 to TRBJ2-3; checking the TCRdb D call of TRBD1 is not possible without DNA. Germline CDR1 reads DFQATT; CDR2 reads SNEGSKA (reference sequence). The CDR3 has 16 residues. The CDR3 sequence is CSARGGRGQAGDTQYF.

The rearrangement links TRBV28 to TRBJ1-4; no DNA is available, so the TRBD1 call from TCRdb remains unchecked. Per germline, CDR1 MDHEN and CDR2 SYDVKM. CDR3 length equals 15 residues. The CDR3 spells CASSSGGTGNEKLFF.

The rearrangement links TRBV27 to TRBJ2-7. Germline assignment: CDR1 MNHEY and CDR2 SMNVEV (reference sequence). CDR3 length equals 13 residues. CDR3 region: CASSFSAAYEQYF.

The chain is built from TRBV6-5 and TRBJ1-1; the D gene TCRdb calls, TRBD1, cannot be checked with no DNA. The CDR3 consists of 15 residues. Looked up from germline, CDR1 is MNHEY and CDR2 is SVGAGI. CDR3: CASSLTRTANTEAFF.

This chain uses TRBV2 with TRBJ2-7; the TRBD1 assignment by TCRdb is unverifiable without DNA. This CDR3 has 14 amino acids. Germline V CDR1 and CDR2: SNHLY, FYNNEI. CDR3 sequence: CASSVFPGAGEQYF.

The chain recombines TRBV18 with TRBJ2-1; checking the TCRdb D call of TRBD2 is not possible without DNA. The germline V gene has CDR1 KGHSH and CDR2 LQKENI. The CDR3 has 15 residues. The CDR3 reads CASSPPNSPIGEQFF.

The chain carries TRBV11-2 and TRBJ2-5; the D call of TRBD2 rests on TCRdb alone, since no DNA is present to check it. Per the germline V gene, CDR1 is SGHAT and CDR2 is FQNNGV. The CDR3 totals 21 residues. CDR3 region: CASSLQPGTSGGAGYQETQYF.

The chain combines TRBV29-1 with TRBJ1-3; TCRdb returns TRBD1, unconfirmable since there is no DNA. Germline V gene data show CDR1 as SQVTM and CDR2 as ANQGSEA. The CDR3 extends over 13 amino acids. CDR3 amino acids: CSVERGTGNTIYF. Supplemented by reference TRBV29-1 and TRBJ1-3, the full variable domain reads SAVISQKPSRDICQRGTSLTIQCQVDSQVTMMFWYRQQPGQSLTLIATANQGSEATYESGFVIDKFPISRPNLTFSTLTVSNMSPEDSSIYLCSVERGTGNTIYFGEGSWLTVV.

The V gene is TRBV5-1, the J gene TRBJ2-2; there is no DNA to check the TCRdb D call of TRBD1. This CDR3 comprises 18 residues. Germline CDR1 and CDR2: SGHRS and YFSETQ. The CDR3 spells CASSLVWGGQTNTGELFF.

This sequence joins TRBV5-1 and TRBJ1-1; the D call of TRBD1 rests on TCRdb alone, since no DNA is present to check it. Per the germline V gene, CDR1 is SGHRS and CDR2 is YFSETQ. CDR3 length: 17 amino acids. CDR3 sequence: CASRKSPGTGQNTEAFF.

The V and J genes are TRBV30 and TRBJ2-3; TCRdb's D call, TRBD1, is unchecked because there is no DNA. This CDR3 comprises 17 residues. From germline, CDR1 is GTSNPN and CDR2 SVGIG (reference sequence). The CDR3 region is CAWRPRARAGVTDTQYF.

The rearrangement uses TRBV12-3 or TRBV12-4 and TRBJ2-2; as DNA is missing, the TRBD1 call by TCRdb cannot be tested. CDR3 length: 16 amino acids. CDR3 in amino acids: CASRTSGTGGTGELFF.

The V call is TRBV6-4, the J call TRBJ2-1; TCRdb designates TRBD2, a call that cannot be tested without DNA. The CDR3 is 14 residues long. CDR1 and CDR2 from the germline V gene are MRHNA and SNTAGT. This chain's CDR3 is CASTPDPRGNEQFF.

The CDR3 here is CASSALDYLLLKQFF. This chain connects TRBV7-9 to TRBJ2-1; the TRBD2 assignment by TCRdb is unverifiable without DNA. The CDR3 is 15 residues long. CDR1 and CDR2 (germline): SEHNR, FQNEAQ (reference sequence).

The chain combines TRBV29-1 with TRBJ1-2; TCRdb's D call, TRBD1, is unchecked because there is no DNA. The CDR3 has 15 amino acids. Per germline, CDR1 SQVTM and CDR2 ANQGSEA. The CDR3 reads CSVNAWRGPGDGYTF.

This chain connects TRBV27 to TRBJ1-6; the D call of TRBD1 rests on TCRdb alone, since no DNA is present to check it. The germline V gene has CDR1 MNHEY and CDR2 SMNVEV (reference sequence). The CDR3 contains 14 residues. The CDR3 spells CASRRQGAGSPLHF.

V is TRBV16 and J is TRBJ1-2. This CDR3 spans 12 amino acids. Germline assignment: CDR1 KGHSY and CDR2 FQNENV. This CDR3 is CASSRVRSGYTF.

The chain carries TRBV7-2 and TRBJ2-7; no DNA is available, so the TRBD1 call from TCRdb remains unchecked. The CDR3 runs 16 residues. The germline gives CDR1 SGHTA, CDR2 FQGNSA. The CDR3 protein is CASSLARTGGGYEQYF.

The CDR3 loop is CASSYGTGAFNEKLFF. The V gene is TRBV6-5, the J gene TRBJ1-4; TCRdb outputs TRBD1, but without DNA this stays unchecked. CDR3 length: 16 residues. Germline V gene data show CDR1 as MNHEY and CDR2 as SVGAGI.

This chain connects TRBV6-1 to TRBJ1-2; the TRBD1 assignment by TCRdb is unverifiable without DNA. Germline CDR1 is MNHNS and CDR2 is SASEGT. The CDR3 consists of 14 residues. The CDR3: CASRTSQGTYGYTF.

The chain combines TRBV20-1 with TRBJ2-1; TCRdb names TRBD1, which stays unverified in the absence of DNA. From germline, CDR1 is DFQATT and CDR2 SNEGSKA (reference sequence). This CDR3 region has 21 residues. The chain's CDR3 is CSAMGQTSTIKRRYSYNEQFF.